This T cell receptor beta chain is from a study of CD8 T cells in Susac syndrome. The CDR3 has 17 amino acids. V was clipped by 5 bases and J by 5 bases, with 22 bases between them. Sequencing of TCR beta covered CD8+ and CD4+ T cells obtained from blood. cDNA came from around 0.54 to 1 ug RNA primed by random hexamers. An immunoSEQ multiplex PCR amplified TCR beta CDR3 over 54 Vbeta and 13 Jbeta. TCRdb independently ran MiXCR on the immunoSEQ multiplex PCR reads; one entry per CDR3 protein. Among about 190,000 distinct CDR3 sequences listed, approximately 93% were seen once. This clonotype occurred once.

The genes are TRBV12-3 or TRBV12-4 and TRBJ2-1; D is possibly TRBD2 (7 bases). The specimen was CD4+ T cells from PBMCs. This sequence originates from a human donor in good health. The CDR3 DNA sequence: TGTGCCAGCAGTCTAAACCTAGGGGGGGGGCCACACAATGAGCAGTTCTTC. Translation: CASSLNLGGGPHNEQFF.